These 19 T cell receptor beta chains share one sample of origin, sequenced in a study of read filtering for tumor transcriptome and immune sequencing. The library was built from 400 ng RNA with molecular barcoded adaptors for alpha/delta and beta/gamma chains. Using its own MiXCR run on the reads, TCRdb lists one record per CDR3 protein. This sample has 55,000 to 60,000 distinct CDR3 sequences, with about 12% found just once. Sequenced sample: a population of CD138-negative cells sorted from bone marrow. The source is a donor aged 40 or older with multiple myeloma.

This clonotype has more than one count but fewer than ten. V usage is TRBV2 and J usage is TRBJ1-1; 8 nucleotides align to TRBD1. There are 14 residues in the CDR3. Germline CDR1 and CDR2: SNHLY and FYNNEI. Trimming at V came to 4 bases and at J to 2 bases, leaving 3 bases not matched to a gene. The CDR3 DNA reads TGTGCCAGCAGTGCTACAGGGGGAAACACTGAAGCTTTCTTT. It specifies CASSATGGNTEAFF. The entire variable domain, with the rest obtained from reference TRBV2 and TRBJ1-1, is as follows: EPEVTQTPSHQVTQMGQEVILRCVPISNHLYFYWYRQILGQKVEFLVSFYNNEISEKSEIFDDQFSVERPDGSNFTLKIRSTKLEDSAMYFCASSATGGNTEAFFGQGTRLTVV.

Only a few counts were recorded for this clonotype. Possible read error: a much larger clone is one base away. The chain has TRBV5-5 and TRBJ1-4; possible D gene TRBD1, 6 bases. V lost 1 base, J lost 7 bases, and 20 bases lay in between. This CDR3 spans 17 amino acids. The V gene's germline CDR1 is SGHKS and CDR2 YYEKEE (reference sequence). The CDR3 protein is CASSLFSSNRAGEKLFF. CDR3 bases: TGTGCCAGCAGCTTGTTCTCGTCAAACAGGGCGGGTGAAAAACTGTTTTTT.

This clonotype was counted ten times or more. This chain uses TRBV7-2 with TRBJ2-3; possible D gene TRBD1, 5 bases. This CDR3 spans 15 amino acids. CDR1 and CDR2 (germline): SGHTA, FQGNSA. V was clipped by 1 base and J by 6 bases, with 14 bases between them. The CDR3 here is CASSLVPQTADTQYF. The CDR3 DNA is TGTGCCAGCAGCTTAGTTCCCCAGACAGCCGATACGCAGTATTTT. Variable domain in full (rest from reference TRBV7-2 and TRBJ2-3): GAGVSQSPSNKVTEKGKDVELRCDPISGHTALYWYRQSLGQGLEFLIYFQGNSAPDKSGLPSDRFSAERTGGSVSTLTIQRTQQEDSAVYLCASSLVPQTADTQYFGPGTRLTVL.

This clonotype was recorded at least ten times. The CDR3 sequence: CSTMDDSYNEQFF. The CDR3 DNA follows: TGCAGTACAATGGACGACTCCTACAATGAGCAGTTCTTC. The chain couples TRBV29-1 to TRBJ2-1; no definite D call. CDR1 is SQVTM, CDR2 ANQGSEA, per germline. The CDR3 has 13 amino acids.

On this clonotype: Given a much more abundant clone one base away, this may be a read error. The chain joins TRBV12-3 or TRBV12-4 to TRBJ1-2; 9 positions agree with TRBD1. The J segment lost 7 bases and the V segment lost 3 bases, leaving 3 bases of the junction unmatched. This CDR3 is built from 13 residues. The CDR3 is CASSFTGGVGYTF. CDR3 DNA: TGTGCCAGCAGTTTCACAGGGGGCGTTGGCTACACCTTC.

This clonotype was picked up many times. V and J are TRBV6-2 or TRBV6-3 and TRBJ2-7; the D is unclear. Germline V gives CDR1 MNHEY, CDR2 SVGEGT. V was pared by 0 bases and J by 0 bases, with 12 bases between. This CDR3 contains 16 residues. The CDR3: CASSYSPSVLSYEQYF. The CDR3 bases are TGTGCCAGCAGTTACTCCCCTTCCGTGCTCTCCTACGAGCAGTACTTC.

This chain links TRBV11-2 with TRBJ1-5, with 10 bases aligning to TRBD1. The CDR3 has 14 amino acids. Trimming cost V 3 bases and J 5 bases; bases outside gene matches: 1. CDR1 is SGHAT, CDR2 FQNNGV, per germline. In DNA, the CDR3 is TGTGCCAGCAGCTTTGGGACAGGGGATCAGCCCCAGCATTTT. Its protein product is CASSFGTGDQPQHF.

Remarks on this clonotype: One junction end disagrees with the germline gene, perhaps due to a read error. The rearrangement joins TRBV6-5 to TRBJ2-1, with D uncertain. Germline CDR1 reads MNHEY; CDR2 reads SVGAGI. The length of the CDR3 is 17 residues. The CDR3 region has the DNA TGTGCCAGCAGTTACTCAGCTCTTCAGAGCTCCTACAATGGGCAGTTCTTC. Encoded protein: CASSYSALQSSYNGQFF.

A word on this clonotype: Sequence at one end of the junction differs from germline and may be a read error. The V and J genes are TRBV10-3 and TRBJ1-1, with D hard to call. CDR1 is ENHRY and CDR2 is SYGVKD in the germline V gene. There are 14 residues in the CDR3. Written as DNA, the CDR3 is TGTGTCATCAGTGACACGAAACAGAACACTGAAGCTTTCTTT. It codes for CVISDTKQNTEAFF.

A word on this clonotype: Given a much more abundant clone one base away, this may be a read error. The rearrangement links TRBV11-1 to TRBJ2-1; the D call may be TRBD1 or TRBD2 (5 bases each). This CDR3 has 13 amino acids. The ends were cut back, 1 base at V and 8 bases at J, with 9 bases in the middle. Germline-derived CDR1 and CDR2 are SGHAT and FQDESV (reference sequence). The CDR3 nucleotides read TGTGCCAGCAGCTTAGGGGACGCCCATGAGCAGTTCTTC. Translating it yields CASSLGDAHEQFF.

Worth noting for this clonotype: Possible read error: a much larger clone is one base away. V gene TRBV20-1 combines with J gene TRBJ2-7; D is undetermined. Germline V lookup: CDR1 DFQATT, CDR2 SNEGSKA (reference sequence). There are 11 residues in the CDR3. CDR3: CRASVAYEQYF. The CDR3, as DNA: TGCAGAGCTAGTGTCGCCTACGAGCAGTACTTC.

In its sample, this clonotype was seen many times. V usage is TRBV14 and J usage is TRBJ2-1; no clear D. In germline, CDR1 is SGHDN, CDR2 FVKESK. The CDR3 has 16 amino acids. Trimming removed 1 base from V and 5 bases from J, with 15 bases in between. As DNA, the CDR3 is TGTGCCAGCAGCCAAGGTGGCACAATAATTGACAATGAGCAGTTCTTC. Translating it yields CASSQGGTIIDNEQFF.

This clonotype was seen at least ten times. This chain connects TRBV2 to TRBJ1-5; D unclear. CDR3 size: 15 residues. Trimming took 6 bases from V and 1 from J, leaving 13 bases between them. Germline V CDR1 and CDR2: SNHLY, FYNNEI. CDR3 sequence: CASSSGGRSNQPQHF. The CDR3 nucleotides are TGTGCCAGCAGCTCCGGAGGTCGGAGCAATCAGCCCCAGCATTTT.

This clonotype was detected ten times or more. The V call is TRBV6-2 or TRBV6-3, the J call TRBJ2-3; D is undetermined. Between the trimmed V and J ends, which lost 3 bases and 6 bases, there was a span of 13 bases. The V gene's germline CDR1 is MNHEY and CDR2 SVGEGT. This CDR3 spans 14 amino acids. CDR3 protein: CASSYMRLTDTQYF. For the CDR3, the DNA is TGTGCCAGCAGTTATATGAGGCTAACGGATACGCAGTATTTT.

In the case of this clonotype: It is likely a read error: a sequence one base away is far more abundant. The chain uses TRBV7-6 and TRBJ2-1, with 7 bases that match TRBD1. Germline lookup yields CDR1 SGHVS and CDR2 FNYEAQ. V shed 2 bases, J shed 8 bases, and the junction held 6 bases outside the gene matches. The CDR3 sequence is 14 residues long. CDR3 in amino acids: CASSLPTGVDEQFF. In DNA form, the CDR3 reads TGTGCCAGCAGCTTACCAACAGGGGTGGATGAGCAGTTCTTC.

This clonotype showed up many times. The genes are TRBV27 and TRBJ1-5; a possible D gene is TRBD1 (6 bases). Deletions cut 0 bases from V and 3 bases from J, with 9 bases between. The CDR3 is made up of 15 amino acids. The germline V gene has CDR1 MNHEY and CDR2 SMNVEV (reference sequence). CDR3 coding DNA: TGTGCCAGCAGTTTATCGCAGGGGTCCAATCAGCCCCAGCATTTT. Translating it yields CASSLSQGSNQPQHF.

In regard to this clonotype: Compared with germline, one end of the junction differs, possibly owing to a read error. V usage is TRBV20-1 and J usage is TRBJ2-3, with a weak D call TRBD1 (6 bases). The CDR3 totals 15 residues. CDR1 and CDR2 (germline): DFQATT, SNEGSKA (reference sequence). CDR3 DNA sequence: TGCAGTGCTAGATGCCATTTACAGGGTACAGATACGCAGTATTTC. This encodes CSARCHLQGTDTQYF.

Regarding this clonotype: This may arise from a read error, as a much more abundant clone is one base away. The CDR3 coding sequence is TGTGCCGGCAGCTTAGCAGGGGGCGGTAATGAAAAACTGTTTTTT. Amino acid sequence: CAGSLAGGGNEKLFF. V gene TRBV7-9 combines with J gene TRBJ1-4; TRBD1 aligns across 8 bases. CDR3 length equals 15 residues. Germline CDR1 and CDR2: SEHNR and FQNEAQ (reference sequence).

The chain uses TRBV19 and TRBJ2-3; no definite D call. The length of the CDR3 is 14 residues. With 5 bases removed from V and 9 bases from J, the gap between germline ends came to 18 bases. Germline CDR1 reads LNHDA; CDR2 reads SQIVND (reference sequence). CDR3 DNA: TGTGCCAGTAGTCCTCAAAGAACCGGCGCCACGCAGTATTTT. Amino acid sequence: CASSPQRTGATQYF.